This T cell receptor beta chain was identified during a study of cytomegalovirus exposure and HLA in healthy donors. CDR3 length: 15 amino acids. Germline loops: CDR1 SGHRS, CDR2 YFSETQ. The V end lost 1 base, the J end lost 8 bases, and 13 bases lay between the germline ends. Primers: 60 Vbeta forward and 13 Jbeta reverse. Data came from immunoSEQ multiplex PCR; TCRdb stores just in-frame clones and leaves some out. The sample has about 150,000 clones; 78% are singletons. J is TRBJ1-6 and V is TRBV5-1; weak D call: TRBD1 (5 bases). What was sequenced was PBMCs. This receptor was obtained from a woman aged 40 to 49 in good health and CMV-seropositive. CDR3 DNA: TGCGCCAGCAGCTTGTCGACAACGGGGGATTCACCCCTCCACTTT. This sequence encodes CASSLSTTGDSPLHF.